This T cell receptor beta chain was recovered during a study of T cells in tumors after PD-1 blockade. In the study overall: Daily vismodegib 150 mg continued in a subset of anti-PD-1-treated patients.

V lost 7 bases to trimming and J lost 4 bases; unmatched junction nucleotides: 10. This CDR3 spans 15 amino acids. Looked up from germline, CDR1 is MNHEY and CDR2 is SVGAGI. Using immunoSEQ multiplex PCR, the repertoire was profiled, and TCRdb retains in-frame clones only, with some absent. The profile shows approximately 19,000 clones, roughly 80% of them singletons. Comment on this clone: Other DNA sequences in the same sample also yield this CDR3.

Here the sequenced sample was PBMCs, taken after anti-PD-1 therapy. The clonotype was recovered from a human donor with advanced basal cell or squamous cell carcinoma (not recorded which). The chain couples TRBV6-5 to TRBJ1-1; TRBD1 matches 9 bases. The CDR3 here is CASTKGDRAPTEAFF. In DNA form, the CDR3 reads TGTGCCAGCACCAAAGGGGACAGGGCGCCCACTGAAGCTTTCTTT.